These 20 T cell receptor beta chains were sequenced from one sample in a study of blood T cell repertoires in COVID-19. Only in-frame clones appear in the TCRdb table, and some are missing; sequencing was by immunoSEQ multiplex PCR. The table includes 65,000 to 80,000 clones, approximately 88% detected once. Sequencing used peripheral blood. All receptors derive from a human donor in a cohort sampled during active COVID-19.

The chain combines TRBV11-2 with TRBJ2-2; D gene uncertain. Deletions cut 3 bases from V and 1 base from J, with 6 bases between. This CDR3 spans 14 amino acids. The germline V gene encodes CDR1 SGHAT and CDR2 FQNNGV. The DNA of the CDR3 is TGTGCCAGCAGCTTGCGGAAGAACACCGGGGAGCTGTTTTTT. This sequence encodes CASSLRKNTGELFF.

The gene calls are TRBV29-1 and TRBJ1-2; D is possibly TRBD1 (6 bases). V was cut by 5 bases and J by 0 bases, with 10 bases left in between. CDR1 is SQVTM and CDR2 is ANQGSEA in the germline V gene. The CDR3 is 13 amino acids. CDR3 bases: TGCAGCGTTCGGACAGCCGCTAACTATGGCTACACCTTC. Translating it yields CSVRTAANYGYTF.

The chain uses TRBV19 and TRBJ1-2; 8 bases agree with TRBD1. The junction had 6 bases not matched to a gene; V was cut back by 5 bases and J by 4 bases. The CDR3 extends over 14 amino acids. CDR1 is LNHDA, CDR2 SQIVND, per germline (reference sequence). The DNA for the CDR3 is TGTGCCAGTAGTTCGACAGGGGTGAGCTATGGCTACACCTTC. Its translation is CASSSTGVSYGYTF.

The gene calls are TRBV5-1 and TRBJ2-5; TRBD2 aligns across 12 bases. J was trimmed by 5 bases and V by 4 bases; bases with no gene match: 6. The CDR3 is made up of 15 amino acids. Germline V CDR1 and CDR2: SGHRS, YFSETQ. CDR3 DNA sequence: TGCGCCAGCAGCCCTGGACTAGCGGGATTTGAGACCCAGTACTTC. Translation: CASSPGLAGFETQYF.

This clone was detected only once. V usage is TRBV5-5 and J usage is TRBJ1-5; TRBD1 matches 7 bases. The CDR3 spans 18 residues. Germline trimming cut 4 bases from V and 0 bases from J; bases unmatched to any gene: 13. Germline lookup yields CDR1 SGHKS and CDR2 YYEKEE (reference sequence). CDR3 amino acids: CASSDRDRERYSNQPQHF. CDR3 DNA sequence: TGTGCCAGCAGCGACCGGGACAGAGAAAGGTATAGCAATCAGCCCCAGCATTTT.

J is TRBJ1-2 and V is TRBV5-4; 8 nucleotides align to TRBD1. Germline lookup yields CDR1 SGHNT and CDR2 YYREEE (reference sequence). Germline trimming cut 0 bases from V and 8 bases from J; bases unmatched to any gene: 12. The CDR3 is 16 amino acids. DNA of the CDR3: TGTGCCAGCAGCTTGGGGGGGACAGGATATACTATGGGCTACACCTTC. It is translated as CASSLGGTGYTMGYTF.

V and J are TRBV5-1 and TRBJ1-1, with 10 bases fitting TRBD1. The V and J ends lost 4 bases and 5 bases, in that order; junction bases with no gene match: 8. The CDR3 spans 15 residues. CDR1 is SGHRS and CDR2 is YFSETQ in the germline V gene. The CDR3 DNA reads as TGCGCCAGCAGCCCGAAGGGGACAGGGGTGACTGAAGCTTTCTTT. Protein: CASSPKGTGVTEAFF. Together with reference TRBV5-1 and TRBJ1-1, the CDR3 gives the full variable domain: KAGVTQTPRYLIKTRGQQVTLSCSPISGHRSVSWYQQTPGQGLQFLFEYFSETQRNKGNFPGRFSGRQFSNSRSEMNVSTLELGDSALYLCASSPKGTGVTEAFFGQGTRLTVV.

The V gene is TRBV10-3, the J gene TRBJ2-6; D perhaps matches TRBD1 (5 bases). V lost 3 bases to trimming and J lost 2 bases, with 8 bases between them. The CDR3 has 15 residues. The germline V gene has CDR1 ENHRY and CDR2 SYGVKD. CDR3 DNA sequence: TGTGCCATCAGTGAAAGGGGCCCTGGGGCCAACGTCCTGACTTTC. As protein: CAISERGPGANVLTF.

The chain joins TRBV7-9 to TRBJ1-2, with a possible D match to TRBD1 (5 bases). CDR3 size: 13 residues. V was shortened by 4 bases and J by 4 bases, with 10 bases between the two germline ends. Germline loops: CDR1 SEHNR, CDR2 FQNEAQ (reference sequence). DNA for the CDR3: TGTGCCAGCAGCTCGCAGGGTATCTATGGCTACACCTTC. Amino acids: CASSSQGIYGYTF.

The chain employs TRBV9 and TRBJ2-5, with TRBD2 identical over 7 bases. Germline CDR1 and CDR2: SGDLS and YYNGEE. The CDR3 is 17 amino acids. Unmatched junction bases numbered 11, after V lost 0 bases and J lost 3 bases. CDR3 sequence (DNA): TGTGCCAGCAGCGTAGGACTAGCCTCGGGAGAGAAAGAGACCCAGTACTTC. It codes for CASSVGLASGEKETQYF.

The chain combines TRBV2 with TRBJ2-2; 11 bases match TRBD1. After removal of 6 bases from V and 1 base from J, the junction contained 1 base not matched to a gene. This CDR3 comprises 15 residues. Germline CDR1 SNHLY, CDR2 FYNNEI. CDR3 DNA: TGTGCCAGCAGGGGGACAGGGGGGAACACCGGGGAGCTGTTTTTT. It yields the protein CASRGTGGNTGELFF.

This rearrangement joins TRBV28 to TRBJ2-1; 13 bases map to TRBD2. CDR1 is MDHEN and CDR2 is SYDVKM in the germline V gene. The CDR3 loop spans 16 amino acids. Trimming removed 2 bases from V and 4 bases from J; junction bases left unmatched: 2. CDR3 sequence: CASSLTGLAGYNEQFF. The CDR3 DNA reads TGTGCCAGCAGTTTAACGGGACTAGCGGGATACAATGAGCAGTTCTTC.

The chain combines TRBV5-1 with TRBJ1-1, with TRBD1 identical over 9 bases. The CDR3 contains 14 residues. The germline gives CDR1 SGHRS, CDR2 YFSETQ. The J segment lost 7 bases and the V segment lost 4 bases, leaving 8 bases of the junction unmatched. This CDR3 reads CASSDPQGADEAFF. CDR3 sequence (DNA): TGCGCCAGCAGCGACCCACAGGGGGCTGATGAAGCTTTCTTT.

The chain links TRBV15 to TRBJ2-1; D perhaps matches TRBD2 (5 bases). The CDR3 totals 17 residues. The V gene's germline CDR1 is LNHNV and CDR2 YYDKDF (reference sequence). Between the trimmed V and J ends, which lost 1 base and 0 bases, there was a span of 13 bases. The DNA of the CDR3 is TGTGCCACCAGCAGAGGCGTTGAGCGGAGCTCCTACAATGAGCAGTTCTTC. It specifies CATSRGVERSSYNEQFF. Filled out from reference TRBV15 and TRBJ2-1, the complete variable domain reads DAMVIQNPRYQVTQFGKPVTLSCSQTLNHNVMYWYQQKSSQAPKLLFHYYDKDFNNEADTPDNFQSRRPNTSFCFLDIRSPGLGDTAMYLCATSRGVERSSYNEQFFGPGTRLTVL.

The chain links TRBV5-4 to TRBJ1-5; no reliable D call. Germline CDR1 SGHNT, CDR2 YYREEE (reference sequence). V lost 0 bases to trimming and J lost 7 bases, with 8 bases between them. This CDR3 has 13 amino acids. CDR3 sequence reads: CASSLAGNQPQHF. CDR3 bases: TGTGCCAGCAGCTTGGCCGGGAACCAGCCCCAGCATTTT.

The J gene is TRBJ2-2, the V gene TRBV6-4, with 7 bases fitting TRBD2. Losses at the gene ends were 6 bases for V and 1 base for J; bases not matched to a gene: 2. CDR1 MRHNA and CDR2 SNTAGT come from the germline V gene. The CDR3 loop spans 14 amino acids. CDR3 loop: CASRPGGNTGELFF. In nucleotides, the CDR3 is TGTGCCAGCAGGCCGGGAGGGAACACCGGGGAGCTGTTTTTT.

The rearrangement uses TRBV30 and TRBJ2-7, with TRBD1 as a possible D gene (5 bases). Deletions cut 4 bases from V and 4 bases from J, with 8 bases between. Germline CDR1 reads GTSNPN; CDR2 reads SVGIG (reference sequence). The CDR3 spans 11 residues. The CDR3 reads CAWKGDYEQYF. The CDR3 DNA reads TGTGCCTGGAAAGGGGATTACGAGCAGTACTTC.

The V call is TRBV10-3, the J call TRBJ2-5, with a possible D match to TRBD1 (6 bases). This CDR3 is 13 amino acids long. Trimming stripped 3 bases from V and 3 bases from J, with 8 bases between. CDR1 ENHRY and CDR2 SYGVKD come from the germline V gene. The CDR3 loop is CAISDAGEETQYF. The CDR3 DNA reads TGTGCCATCAGTGATGCAGGGGAAGAGACCCAGTACTTC.

This chain links TRBV10-1 with TRBJ2-7; perhaps TRBD2 as D (5 bases). The CDR3 covers 14 residues. Between the trimmed V and J ends, which lost 7 bases and 3 bases, there was a span of 16 bases. CDR1 and CDR2 from the germline V gene are WNHNN and SYGVQD (reference sequence). The DNA of the CDR3 is TGCGCCAGCAACCGGACTCCTCTCCTCTACGAGCAGTACTTC. Translation gives CASNRTPLLYEQYF.

The genes are TRBV2 and TRBJ2-5, with D possibly matching TRBD2 (5 bases). Trimming stripped 5 bases from V and 7 bases from J, with 11 bases between. This CDR3 contains 12 residues. Germline assignment: CDR1 SNHLY and CDR2 FYNNEI. Here the CDR3 DNA reads TGTGCCAGCAGTCCCATCGCGGGGACCCAGTACTTC. The encoded protein is CASSPIAGTQYF.